The rows below give T cell receptor beta chains drawn from one sample of a study of T-cell reconstitution after alpha-beta-depleted transplantation in children. TCRdb independently ran MiXCR on the PCR reads; one entry per CDR3 protein. This table has about 98,000 distinct CDR3 sequences, approximately 6% appearing once. Sequences were derived from PBMCs, mostly from graft donor cells, sampled 60 days after TCRalphabeta/CD19-depleted stem cell transplant. The receptors were gathered from a female patient aged 2 to 10 who had a stem cell transplant for Fanconi anemia, so the T cells may come from the graft donor. CDR3s include the opening cysteine and the closing phenylalanine or tryptophan. Each record gives: CDR3 length, V gene, J gene, clone size, CDR3 protein. Clone size, where shown, is once, few, many, or a class for clones that have expanded.

cdr3_length: 15
v_call: TRBV5-5
j_call: TRBJ2-3
clone_size: many
cdr3_aa: CASSLDPLATDTQYF

cdr3_length: 14
v_call: TRBV24-1
j_call: TRBJ2-1
clone_size: many
cdr3_aa: CATSDFPDTREQFF

cdr3_length: 20
v_call: TRBV28
j_call: TRBJ2-7
clone_size: few
cdr3_aa: CASRVNIRDFGTSGTYEQYF

cdr3_length: 17
v_call: TRBV9
j_call: TRBJ1-1
clone_size: many
cdr3_aa: CASSVGDRVIMNTEAFF

cdr3_length: 12
v_call: TRBV27
j_call: TRBJ1-1
clone_size: many
cdr3_aa: CASSTGGTEAFF

cdr3_length: 14
v_call: TRBV6-2/TRBV6-3
j_call: TRBJ2-7
clone_size: -
cdr3_aa: CASRRDWDPYEQYF

cdr3_length: 14
v_call: TRBV12-3/TRBV12-4
j_call: TRBJ2-7
clone_size: many
cdr3_aa: CASSFGTSGYEQYF

cdr3_length: 16
v_call: TRBV14
j_call: TRBJ2-5
clone_size: many
cdr3_aa: CASSQRPRGAQETQYF

cdr3_length: 16
v_call: TRBV28
j_call: TRBJ2-3
clone_size: few
cdr3_aa: CASSLGTSWNTDTQYF

cdr3_length: 14
v_call: TRBV5-1
j_call: TRBJ1-2
clone_size: many
cdr3_aa: CASSTRDRAYGYTF

cdr3_length: 15
v_call: TRBV3-1
j_call: TRBJ2-7
clone_size: many
cdr3_aa: CASSQGLAYPYEQYF

cdr3_length: 15
v_call: TRBV7-9
j_call: TRBJ2-7
clone_size: many
cdr3_aa: CASSLQQGLAYEQYF

cdr3_length: 13
v_call: TRBV10-3
j_call: TRBJ2-2
clone_size: many
cdr3_aa: CAIRREGTGELFF

cdr3_length: 11
v_call: TRBV6-5
j_call: TRBJ2-3
clone_size: -
cdr3_aa: CASRERDTQYF

cdr3_length: 15
v_call: TRBV7-9
j_call: TRBJ2-5
clone_size: many
cdr3_aa: CASSLGTAGRETQYF

cdr3_length: 14
v_call: TRBV12-3/TRBV12-4
j_call: TRBJ2-1
clone_size: many
cdr3_aa: CASSLTLGQGGQFF

cdr3_length: 15
v_call: TRBV27
j_call: TRBJ2-1
clone_size: -
cdr3_aa: CATKTRPSHRNEQFF

cdr3_length: 16
v_call: TRBV7-2
j_call: TRBJ1-1
clone_size: many
cdr3_aa: CASSSPGTGLTTEAFF

cdr3_length: 13
v_call: TRBV2
j_call: TRBJ2-2
clone_size: few
cdr3_aa: CASSVGVTGELFF

cdr3_length: 14
v_call: TRBV27
j_call: TRBJ1-1
clone_size: -
cdr3_aa: CASSLKGTPAEAFF

cdr3_length: 15
v_call: TRBV6-1
j_call: TRBJ1-2
clone_size: -
cdr3_aa: CASSEEAGINYGYTF

cdr3_length: 14
v_call: TRBV28
j_call: TRBJ2-2
clone_size: many
cdr3_aa: CASVVGGITGELFF

cdr3_length: 12
v_call: TRBV20-1
j_call: TRBJ2-3
clone_size: few
cdr3_aa: CSASGGTDTQYF

cdr3_length: 17
v_call: TRBV5-1
j_call: TRBJ2-7
clone_size: many
cdr3_aa: CASSLVFGEQGVHEQYF

cdr3_length: 15
v_call: TRBV2
j_call: TRBJ2-2
clone_size: many
cdr3_aa: CASSGLAGPTGELFF

cdr3_length: 13
v_call: TRBV7-3
j_call: TRBJ2-1
clone_size: -
cdr3_aa: CASSFYLSNEQFF

cdr3_length: 13
v_call: TRBV3-1
j_call: TRBJ2-7
clone_size: few
cdr3_aa: CATTSASSYEQYF

cdr3_length: 14
v_call: TRBV20-1
j_call: TRBJ2-1
clone_size: many
cdr3_aa: CSAKTPYSYNEQFF

cdr3_length: 14
v_call: TRBV3-1
j_call: TRBJ2-7
clone_size: few
cdr3_aa: CASSLRGYSYEQYF

cdr3_length: 14
v_call: TRBV20-1
j_call: TRBJ2-7
clone_size: many
cdr3_aa: CSARVPNRVAEQYF

cdr3_length: 17
v_call: TRBV7-2
j_call: TRBJ2-1
clone_size: many
cdr3_aa: CASSERLAGSSYNEQFF

cdr3_length: 15
v_call: TRBV19
j_call: TRBJ2-1
clone_size: many
cdr3_aa: CASSIERTRGDEQFF

cdr3_length: 18
v_call: TRBV11-3
j_call: TRBJ2-2
clone_size: many
cdr3_aa: CASSLGIGGAQNTGELFF

cdr3_length: 18
v_call: TRBV21-1
j_call: TRBJ2-5
clone_size: many
cdr3_aa: CASSKRFQGARYQETQYF

cdr3_length: 14
v_call: TRBV18
j_call: TRBJ2-5
clone_size: many
cdr3_aa: CASSPPSGAETQYF

cdr3_length: 13
v_call: TRBV30
j_call: TRBJ2-3
clone_size: few
cdr3_aa: CAWGTGSTDTQYF

cdr3_length: 13
v_call: TRBV18
j_call: TRBJ2-5
clone_size: many
cdr3_aa: CASSPTGGETQYF

cdr3_length: 13
v_call: TRBV5-1
j_call: TRBJ1-2
clone_size: few
cdr3_aa: CASSLGQNYGYTF

cdr3_length: 15
v_call: TRBV20-1
j_call: TRBJ2-1
clone_size: many
cdr3_aa: CSASRTSGIYNEQFF

cdr3_length: 13
v_call: TRBV2
j_call: TRBJ2-2
clone_size: -
cdr3_aa: CASLIGGPGELFF

cdr3_length: 16
v_call: TRBV10-3
j_call: TRBJ2-3
clone_size: many
cdr3_aa: CAISERLAGMEDTQYF

cdr3_length: 13
v_call: TRBV28
j_call: TRBJ1-4
clone_size: many
cdr3_aa: CASSSGQLRKLFF

cdr3_length: 15
v_call: TRBV5-1
j_call: TRBJ2-3
clone_size: many
cdr3_aa: CASSFYGGPTDTQYF

cdr3_length: 13
v_call: TRBV10-3
j_call: TRBJ2-3
clone_size: many
cdr3_aa: CAISVSGRHTQYF

cdr3_length: 17
v_call: TRBV2
j_call: TRBJ2-2
clone_size: -
cdr3_aa: CASSEVLTSDNTGELFF

cdr3_length: 14
v_call: TRBV6-2/TRBV6-3
j_call: TRBJ2-1
clone_size: many
cdr3_aa: CASSRTGTTNEQFF

cdr3_length: 17
v_call: TRBV20-1
j_call: TRBJ2-1
clone_size: many
cdr3_aa: CSARTGNPLNPYNEQFF

cdr3_length: 15
v_call: TRBV20-1
j_call: TRBJ2-5
clone_size: many
cdr3_aa: CSAKDRTSGVETQYF

cdr3_length: 15
v_call: TRBV11-2
j_call: TRBJ2-7
clone_size: -
cdr3_aa: CASSRTGTDLYEQYF

cdr3_length: 14
v_call: TRBV4-1
j_call: TRBJ2-7
clone_size: many
cdr3_aa: CASSQDLPPYEQYF